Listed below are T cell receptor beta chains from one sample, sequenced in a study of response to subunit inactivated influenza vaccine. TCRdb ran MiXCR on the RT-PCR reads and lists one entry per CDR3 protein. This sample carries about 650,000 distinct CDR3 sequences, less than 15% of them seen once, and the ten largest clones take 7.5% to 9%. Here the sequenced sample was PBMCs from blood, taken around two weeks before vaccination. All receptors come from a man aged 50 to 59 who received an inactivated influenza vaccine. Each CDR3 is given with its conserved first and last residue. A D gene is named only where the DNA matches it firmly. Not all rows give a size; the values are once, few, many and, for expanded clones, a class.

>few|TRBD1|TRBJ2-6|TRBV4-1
CASSQGTGSISGANVLTF
TGCGCCAGCAGCCAAGGGACAGGTTCTATCTCTGGGGCCAACGTCCTGACTTTC
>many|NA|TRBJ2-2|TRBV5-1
CASSVGQINTGELFF
TGCGCCAGCAGCGTCGGACAGATTAACACCGGGGAGCTGTTTTTT
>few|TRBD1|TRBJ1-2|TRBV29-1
CSVAPQGYGYTF
TGCAGCGTTGCCCCACAGGGGTATGGCTACACCTTC
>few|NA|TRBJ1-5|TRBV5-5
CASSFRAESYQPQHF
TGTGCCAGCAGCTTTCGGGCAGAATCTTATCAGCCCCAGCATTTT
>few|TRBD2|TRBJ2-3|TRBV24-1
CATSGGLAGGTDTQYF
TGTGCCACCAGTGGCGGACTAGCGGGGGGCACAGATACGCAGTATTTT
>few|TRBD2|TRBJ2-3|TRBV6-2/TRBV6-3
CASSYREGYADTQYF
TGTGCCAGCAGTTACAGGGAGGGCTACGCAGATACGCAGTATTTT
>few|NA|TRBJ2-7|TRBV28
CASSFLRYEQYF
TGTGCCAGCAGTTTTTTACGGTACGAGCAGTACTTC
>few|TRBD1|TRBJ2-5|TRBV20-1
CSATVEGAGETQYF
TGCAGTGCCACGGTTGAGGGGGCAGGGGAGACCCAGTACTTC
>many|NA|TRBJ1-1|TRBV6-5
CASSYSRSSVNTEAFF
TGTGCCAGCAGTTACTCCCGGAGTTCGGTGAACACTGAAGCTTTCTTT
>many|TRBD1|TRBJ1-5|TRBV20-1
CSARDRVRGPSYSNQPQHF
TGCAGTGCTAGAGATAGGGTCAGGGGGCCATCTTATAGCAATCAGCCCCAGCATTTT
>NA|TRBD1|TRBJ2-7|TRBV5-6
CASSSRDSHYEQYF
TGTGCCAGCAGCTCCCGGGACAGCCACTACGAGCAGTACTTC
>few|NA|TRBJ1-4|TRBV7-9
CASSLGTVFREKLFF
TGTGCCAGCAGTCTCGGAACAGTATTTAGAGAAAAACTGTTTTTT
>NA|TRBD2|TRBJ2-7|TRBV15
CATSRGTGGAHEQYF
TGTGCCACCAGCAGAGGGACCGGGGGGGCTCACGAGCAGTACTTC
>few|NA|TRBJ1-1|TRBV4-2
CASSQDLRAGPSEAFF
TGTGCCAGCAGCCAAGATCTCCGCGCAGGGCCCAGTGAAGCTTTCTTT
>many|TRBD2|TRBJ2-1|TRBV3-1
CASSQDGLALSYNEQFF
TGTGCCAGCAGCCAAGATGGACTAGCCCTCTCCTACAATGAGCAGTTCTTC
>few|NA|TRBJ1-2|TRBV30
CAWSGGRYGYTF
TGTGCCTGGAGTGGTGGGCGCTATGGCTACACCTTC
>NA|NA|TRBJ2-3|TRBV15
CATSRVINTDTQYF
TGTGCCACCAGCAGAGTGATCAACACAGATACGCAGTATTTT
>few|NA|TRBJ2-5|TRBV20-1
CSAQEGWQETQYF
TGCAGTGCTCAGGAGGGATGGCAAGAGACCCAGTACTTC
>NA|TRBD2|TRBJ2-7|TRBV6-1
CASGWTSGFYEQYF
TGTGCCAGCGGATGGACTAGCGGCTTCTACGAGCAGTACTTC
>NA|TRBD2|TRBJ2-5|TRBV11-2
CASSMTSGSRETQYF
TGTGCCAGCAGCATGACTAGCGGGAGCAGAGAGACCCAGTACTTC
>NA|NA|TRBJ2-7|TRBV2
CASSVGRGSHEQYF
TGTGCCAGCAGTGTCGGCAGGGGTTCCCACGAGCAGTACTTC
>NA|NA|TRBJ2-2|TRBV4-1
CASSQVGQKNTGELFF
TGCGCCAGCAGCCAAGTCGGACAGAAGAACACCGGGGAGCTGTTTTTT
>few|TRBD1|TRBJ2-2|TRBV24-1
CATSDSKTGGTPRELFF
TGTGCCACCAGTGATTCAAAAACAGGGGGTACCCCCAGGGAGCTGTTTTTT
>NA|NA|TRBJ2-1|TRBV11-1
CASSFAPQAYNEQFF
TGTGCCAGCAGCTTTGCGCCTCAGGCCTACAATGAGCAGTTCTTC
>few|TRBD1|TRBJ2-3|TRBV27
CASSLWTGGPLDTQYF
TGTGCCAGCAGTTTATGGACAGGGGGACCCCTGGATACGCAGTATTTT
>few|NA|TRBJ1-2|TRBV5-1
CASSLVAAANYGYTF
TGCGCCAGCAGCTTGGTGGCCGCAGCTAACTATGGCTACACCTTC
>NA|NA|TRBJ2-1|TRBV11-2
CASSPRSAYNEQFF
TGTGCCAGCAGCCCCCGTAGCGCGTACAATGAGCAGTTCTTC
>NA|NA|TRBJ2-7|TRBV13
CASSSGDSYEQYF
TGTGCCAGCAGCTCTGGGGACTCCTACGAGCAGTACTTC
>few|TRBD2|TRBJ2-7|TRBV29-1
CSTRRGGRGSEQYF
TGCAGCACCCGACGGGGAGGGCGAGGGTCCGAGCAGTACTTC
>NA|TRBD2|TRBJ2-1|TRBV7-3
CASSRGLAGARFF
TGTGCCAGCAGCAGGGGACTAGCGGGGGCCCGGTTCTTC
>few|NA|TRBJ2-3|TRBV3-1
CASSGTPGNTQYF
TGTGCCAGCAGCGGTACCCCCGGGAATACGCAGTATTTT
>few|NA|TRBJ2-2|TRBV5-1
CASSPVTTNTGELFF
TGCGCCAGCAGCCCTGTGACTACTAACACCGGGGAGCTGTTTTTT
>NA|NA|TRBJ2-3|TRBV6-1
CASSVGSRTDTQYF
TGTGCCAGCAGTGTGGGCAGCCGAACAGATACGCAGTATTTT
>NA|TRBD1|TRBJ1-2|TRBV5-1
CASSLALIGTGEGYTF
TGCGCCAGCAGCTTGGCGTTGATCGGGACAGGGGAGGGCTACACCTTC